This T cell receptor (beta chain) was identified during a study of T cell repertoires in cytomegalovirus infection. Study-wide context: Public TCR beta signatures were indicative of both CMV infection and a matching HLA type.

TCRdb redid the calling of the reads with MiXCR, one entry per CDR3 protein. The sample contains 150,000 to 200,000 distinct CDR3 sequences, about an eighth of which appear only once. This clonotype was detected a few times. The target antigen is unknown. Findings of the study overall: HLA-C-restricted TCR beta clonotypes specific for CMV led the ex vivo response.

The CDR3 contains 16 residues. CDR1 SGDLS and CDR2 YYNGEE come from the germline V gene. V lost 3 bases and J lost 0, with 13 bases in between. The rearrangement links TRBV9 to TRBJ2-4; D unclear. The sample taken for sequencing was PBMCs. The origin of this receptor is a human donor in good health (CMV status not recorded). Some clones in this sample may be carry-over from other donors' samples. The CDR3 nucleotides are TGTGCCAGCAGCGGTGGTAATTCTTTAGCCAAAAACATTCAGTACTTC. It encodes CASSGGNSLAKNIQYF.